The rows below give T cell receptor beta chains drawn from one sample of a study of CD8 T cells in Susac syndrome. One entry per CDR3 protein, called by TCRdb with MiXCR from the immunoSEQ multiplex PCR reads. This table has about 430,000 distinct CDR3 sequences, around 85% appearing once. Sample: CD8+ T cells from PBMCs. The receptor source for this set is a human donor with multiple sclerosis. The CDR3 runs from the conserved cysteine through the conserved F or W. The order of the fields is D gene, J gene, V gene, clone size, CDR3 protein, CDR3 DNA. A D gene is named only where the DNA matches it firmly. Clone size appears in some rows only: once, few, many, or a class for an expanded clone.

D: -
J: TRBJ2-1
V: TRBV5-5
size: -
CDR3: CASSLAGAEFF
DNA: TGTGCCAGCAGCTTGGCAGGGGCAGAGTTCTTC

D: -
J: TRBJ2-7
V: TRBV12-3/TRBV12-4
size: -
CDR3: CASSFGPIYEQYF
DNA: TGTGCCAGCAGTTTTGGGCCGATCTACGAGCAGTACTTC

D: -
J: TRBJ1-2
V: TRBV6-5
size: -
CDR3: CASSTPSGAHGYTF
DNA: TGTGCCAGCAGTACCCCTTCGGGGGCGCATGGCTACACCTTC

D: TRBD2
J: TRBJ2-7
V: TRBV11-2
size: -
CDR3: CASSSVLAGDFYEQYF
DNA: TGTGCCAGCAGCTCCGTCCTAGCGGGGGACTTCTACGAGCAGTACTTC

D: TRBD1
J: TRBJ1-1
V: TRBV27
size: -
CDR3: CASSLYQGAEGVNTEAFF
DNA: TGTGCCAGCAGTTTATACCAGGGGGCCGAAGGGGTGAACACTGAAGCTTTCTTT

D: TRBD2
J: TRBJ2-3
V: TRBV12-3/TRBV12-4
size: -
CDR3: CASSLIAAGADTQYF
DNA: TGTGCCAGCAGTTTAATCGCAGCGGGAGCGGATACGCAGTATTTT

D: TRBD2
J: TRBJ2-1
V: TRBV20-1
size: -
CDR3: CSARRLAPYNEQFF
DNA: TGCAGTGCTAGGCGACTAGCCCCCTACAATGAGCAGTTCTTC

D: TRBD1
J: TRBJ2-1
V: TRBV7-9
size: -
CDR3: CASSSIGPGQGALGEQFF
DNA: TGTGCCAGCAGCTCAATCGGACCGGGACAGGGGGCGTTGGGTGAGCAGTTCTTC

D: -
J: TRBJ1-1
V: TRBV4-1
size: -
CDR3: CASSQAAGGVTEAFF
DNA: TGCGCCAGCAGCCAAGCCGCAGGCGGCGTAACTGAAGCTTTCTTT

D: -
J: TRBJ2-2
V: TRBV3-1
size: once
CDR3: CASSRGGGADGELFF
DNA: TGTGCCAGCAGCCGAGGGGGCGGGGCGGACGGGGAGCTGTTTTTT

D: -
J: TRBJ2-2
V: TRBV12-3/TRBV12-4
size: -
CDR3: CASSHVRQGLNTGELFF
DNA: TGTGCCAGCAGTCATGTACGGCAGGGATTAAACACCGGGGAGCTGTTTTTT

D: -
J: TRBJ2-7
V: TRBV7-2
size: -
CDR3: CASSFGGGRYEQYF
DNA: TGTGCCAGCAGCTTCGGAGGGGGTCGCTACGAGCAGTACTTC

D: -
J: TRBJ2-1
V: TRBV19
size: -
CDR3: CASSVAVDYNEQFF
DNA: TGTGCCAGTAGTGTGGCAGTAGATTACAATGAGCAGTTCTTC

D: -
J: TRBJ1-4
V: TRBV11-2
size: once
CDR3: CASSLIGRSTNEKLFF
DNA: TGTGCCAGCAGCTTAATCGGGCGTTCAACTAATGAAAAACTGTTTTTT

D: -
J: TRBJ1-2
V: TRBV6-5
size: -
CDR3: CASSYSAGVDGYTF
DNA: TGTGCCAGCAGTTACTCGGCAGGGGTGGATGGCTACACCTTC

D: -
J: TRBJ2-1
V: TRBV10-2
size: -
CDR3: CASRSGTQQFF
DNA: TGCGCCAGCAGGTCCGGGACTCAGCAGTTCTTC

D: TRBD1
J: TRBJ1-2
V: TRBV27
size: -
CDR3: CASSLSGSGQGWKGYTF
DNA: TGTGCCAGCAGTTTATCGGGGTCGGGACAGGGATGGAAAGGCTACACCTTC

D: -
J: TRBJ1-5
V: TRBV30
size: -
CDR3: CAWSVTGVGQPQHF
DNA: TGTGCCTGGAGTGTAACCGGTGTGGGTCAGCCCCAGCATTTT

D: TRBD1
J: TRBJ2-1
V: TRBV19
size: once
CDR3: CATRTGVNEQFF
DNA: TGTGCCACCAGGACAGGGGTAAATGAGCAGTTCTTC

D: -
J: TRBJ1-2
V: TRBV4-1
size: -
CDR3: CASSQERNGHYGYTF
DNA: TGCGCCAGCAGCCAAGAAAGGAACGGCCACTATGGCTACACCTTC

D: -
J: TRBJ1-2
V: TRBV30
size: -
CDR3: CAWSVVGKGYTF
DNA: TGTGCCTGGAGTGTTGTAGGGAAAGGCTACACCTTC

D: TRBD2
J: TRBJ2-3
V: TRBV12-3/TRBV12-4
size: -
CDR3: CASSLTSVTDTQYF
DNA: TGTGCCAGCAGTTTGACTAGCGTCACAGATACGCAGTATTTT

D: -
J: TRBJ1-2
V: TRBV2
size: -
CDR3: CASSDRGVNLKSNYGYTF
DNA: TGTGCCAGCAGTGATAGAGGGGTCAACTTAAAATCTAACTATGGCTACACCTTC

D: TRBD2
J: TRBJ2-1
V: TRBV11-2
size: -
CDR3: CASSTLEWTSAYNEQFF
DNA: TGTGCCAGCAGCACCTTAGAATGGACTAGCGCCTACAATGAGCAGTTCTTC

D: -
J: TRBJ2-1
V: TRBV6-5
size: -
CDR3: CATSAPGYNEQFF
DNA: TGTGCCACCTCGGCACCGGGTTACAATGAGCAGTTCTTC

D: -
J: TRBJ2-7
V: TRBV20-1
size: -
CDR3: CSARPSGGPLPSYEQYF
DNA: TGCAGTGCTAGGCCCAGCGGAGGGCCCCTTCCCTCCTACGAGCAGTACTTC